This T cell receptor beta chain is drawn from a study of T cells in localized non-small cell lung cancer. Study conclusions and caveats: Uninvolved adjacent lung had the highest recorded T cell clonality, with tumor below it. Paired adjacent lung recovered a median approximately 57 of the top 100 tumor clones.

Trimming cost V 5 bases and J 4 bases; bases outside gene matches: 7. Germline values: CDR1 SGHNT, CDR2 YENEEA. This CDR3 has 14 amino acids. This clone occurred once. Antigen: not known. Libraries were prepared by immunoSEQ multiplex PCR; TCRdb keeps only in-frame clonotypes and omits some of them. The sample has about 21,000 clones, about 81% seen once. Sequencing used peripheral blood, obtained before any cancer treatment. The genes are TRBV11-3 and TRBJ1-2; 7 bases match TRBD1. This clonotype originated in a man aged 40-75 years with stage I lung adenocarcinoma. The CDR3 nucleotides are TGTGCCAGCAGCCACCGGGACAGATTCTATGGCTACACCTTC. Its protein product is CASSHRDRFYGYTF.